This is a list of T cell receptor beta chains from one sample in a study of blood T cells in healthy people across ages. TCRdb reprocessed the 5' RACE reads with MiXCR, giving one entry per CDR3 protein. Of 660,000 or so distinct CDR3 sequences listed, under 70% were seen once; the top ten hold 30% to 40%. The sequencing input was blood. The source is a man in his sixties in good health. The CDR3 runs from the conserved cysteine through the conserved F or W. Clone size, where shown, is once, few, many, or a class for clones that have expanded.

TRBJ1-2 - TRBV20-1 CSAPGTIPNYGYTF
TRBJ2-5 - TRBV2 CASSEQGAIQETQYF
TRBJ1-1 few TRBV3-1 CASSQDLVNTEAFF
TRBJ2-1 - TRBV7-2 CASSLQIPGAGGAQFF
TRBJ2-6 few TRBV21-1 CASPWGLNSGANVLTF
TRBJ2-3 - TRBV5-1 CVSSLGTSADTQYF
TRBJ1-1 few TRBV15 CATSRGGPTEAFF
TRBJ1-4 - TRBV20-1 CSAPSRDRGEKLFF
TRBJ1-1 - TRBV29-1 CSGSREAGTEAFF
TRBJ2-7 - TRBV29-1 CSIEELRGPAYEQYF
TRBJ1-1 - TRBV28 CASSPPTSEAFF
TRBJ2-5 - TRBV6-6 CASSYPGPQETQYF
- - TRBV20-1 CSARALGLGGGLPEQYF
TRBJ2-1 - TRBV6-1 CAFQSVGEQFF
- - TRBV20-1 CSAAPGDASGYEQYF
TRBJ2-1 - TRBV14 CASSTLAGPYNEQFF
TRBJ2-5 - TRBV13 CASSDTRGSETQYF
TRBJ2-3 - TRBV20-1 CSARNPRAGRTDTQYF
TRBJ1-2 - TRBV25-1 CASSTGGLHYGYTF
TRBJ2-4 - TRBV29-1 CSVSKGGTKNIQYF
TRBJ1-2 many TRBV7-2 CASSLDHRNYGYTF
TRBJ1-5 - TRBV20-1 CSARGGLNFNQPQHF
TRBJ2-5 few TRBV20-1 CSAIRQGRETQYF
TRBJ2-6 few TRBV29-1 CSVRAEANVLTF
TRBJ2-1 few TRBV6-5 CASSYAGQGEDEQFF
TRBJ2-3 - TRBV20-1 CSASNQGQGMEYF
TRBJ2-4 - TRBV11-2 CASSQDSLAKNILYF
TRBJ1-4 - TRBV12-3/TRBV12-4 CASSPRTGYDEKLFF
TRBJ1-1 - TRBV10-3 CAISPQGAATEAFF
TRBJ1-4 few TRBV20-1 CSARGVGSEKLFF
TRBJ2-7 few TRBV20-1 CSAIKAQGASYEQYF
TRBJ2-5 - TRBV20-1 CSARPPGQVIYKKTQYF
TRBJ2-1 many TRBV7-2 CASSRGLGYGNEQFF
TRBJ1-4 few TRBV29-1 CSGRGANEKLFF
TRBJ1-5 - TRBV20-1 CSAQVSGNQPQHF
TRBJ1-1 - TRBV12-3/TRBV12-4 CASSPTQGNTEAFF
TRBJ2-5 few TRBV3-1 CASSQFGIQETQYF
TRBJ1-1 few TRBV29-1 CSVDPPWGNTEAFF
TRBJ2-5 - TRBV5-1 CASSGGNQETQYF
TRBJ2-1 - TRBV7-2 CASNAGGSYYNEQFF